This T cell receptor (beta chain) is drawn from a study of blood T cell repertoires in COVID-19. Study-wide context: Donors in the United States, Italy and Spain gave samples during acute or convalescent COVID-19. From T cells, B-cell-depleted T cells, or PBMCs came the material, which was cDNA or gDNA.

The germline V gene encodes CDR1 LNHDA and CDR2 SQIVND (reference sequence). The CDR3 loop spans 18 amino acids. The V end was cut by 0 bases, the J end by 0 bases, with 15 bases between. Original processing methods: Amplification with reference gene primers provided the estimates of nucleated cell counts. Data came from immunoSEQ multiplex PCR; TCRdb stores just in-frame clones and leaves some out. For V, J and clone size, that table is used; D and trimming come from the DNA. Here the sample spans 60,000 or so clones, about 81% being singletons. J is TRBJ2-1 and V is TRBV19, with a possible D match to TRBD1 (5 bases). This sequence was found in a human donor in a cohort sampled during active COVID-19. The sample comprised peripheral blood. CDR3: CASSIEGVGFSSYNEQFF. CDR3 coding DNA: TGTGCCAGTAGTATAGAAGGGGTAGGCTTTAGCTCCTACAATGAGCAGTTCTTC.